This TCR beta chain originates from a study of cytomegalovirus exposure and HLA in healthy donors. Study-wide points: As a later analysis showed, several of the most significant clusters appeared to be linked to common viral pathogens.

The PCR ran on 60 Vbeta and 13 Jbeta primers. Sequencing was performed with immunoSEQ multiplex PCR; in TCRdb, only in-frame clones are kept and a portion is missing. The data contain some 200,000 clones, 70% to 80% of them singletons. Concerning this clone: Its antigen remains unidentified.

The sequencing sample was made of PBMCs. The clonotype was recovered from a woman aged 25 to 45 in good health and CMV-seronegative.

The CDR3, as DNA: TGTGCCAGCAGTATCGGGACAGGGAATCAGCCCCAGCATTTT. It translates to CASSIGTGNQPQHF. The chain carries TRBV27 and TRBJ1-5; 9 nucleotides match TRBD1. V dropped 5 bases and J dropped 4; count of bases not matched to a gene: 3. CDR1 and CDR2 (germline): MNHEY, SMNVEV (reference sequence). The CDR3 runs 14 residues.